What follows are 28 T cell receptor beta chains derived from one specimen sequenced in a study of blood T cell repertoires in COVID-19. Generated by immunoSEQ multiplex PCR, the TCRdb table keeps only in-frame clones and is missing some. The sample has 200,000 to 250,000 clones, roughly nine tenths seen once; the top ten hold around 1.2%. The sequenced sample was peripheral blood. Receptor source: a man between 25 and 39 years old with acute or convalescent COVID-19.

The chain uses TRBV5-4 and TRBJ2-1; D is unresolved. Trimming shortened V by 4 bases and J by 9 bases, and 17 bases separated the two germline ends. Germline-derived CDR1 and CDR2 are SGHNT and YYREEE (reference sequence). The CDR3 runs 14 residues. CDR3 amino acids: CASSPQLGPSEQFF. DNA for the CDR3: TGTGCCAGCAGCCCGCAGCTAGGCCCTAGTGAGCAGTTCTTC.

The V call is TRBV5-6, the J call TRBJ1-5; TRBD1 is a possible D gene (6 bases). Trimming took 5 bases from V and 3 from J, leaving 9 bases between them. Germline CDR1 is SGHDT and CDR2 is YYEEEE. The CDR3 spans 13 residues. The CDR3 spells CASSGGPNQPQHF. In nucleotides, the CDR3 is TGTGCCAGCAGTGGGGGCCCCAATCAGCCCCAGCATTTT.

This chain connects TRBV6-4 to TRBJ1-5; no definite D call. Trimming took off 9 bases at V and 4 bases at J, with 13 bases between the two ends. The CDR3 contains 13 residues. Looked up from germline, CDR1 is MRHNA and CDR2 is SNTAGT. The CDR3 spells CARVRRANQPQHF. The CDR3 DNA sequence: TGTGCCAGAGTGAGGAGGGCTAATCAGCCCCAGCATTTT.

The rearrangement joins TRBV9 to TRBJ2-1, with 12 bases fitting TRBD2. There are 16 residues in the CDR3. After removal of 0 bases from V and 8 bases from J, the junction contained 6 bases not matched to a gene. Germline lookup yields CDR1 SGDLS and CDR2 YYNGEE. CDR3 sequence (DNA): TGTGCCAGCAGCGTAGCCCCTAGCGGGGGGGTTCATGAGCAGTTCTTC. Translating it yields CASSVAPSGGVHEQFF.

The chain couples TRBV2 to TRBJ2-5; D is unresolved. Germline assignment: CDR1 SNHLY and CDR2 FYNNEI. V was shortened by 3 bases and J by 6 bases, with 11 bases between the two germline ends. This CDR3 contains 13 residues. The CDR3 protein is CASSDWQVQTQYF. The CDR3, as DNA: TGTGCCAGCAGTGATTGGCAGGTACAGACCCAGTACTTC.

This chain joins TRBV9 and TRBJ2-1; 7 bases match TRBD1. The J segment lost 5 bases and the V segment lost 0 bases, leaving 8 bases of the junction unmatched. This CDR3 is 16 amino acids long. Germline V gene lookup returns CDR1 SGDLS and CDR2 YYNGEE. The CDR3 here is CASSVAGTALNNEQFF. The DNA of the CDR3 is TGTGCCAGCAGCGTAGCTGGGACAGCACTGAACAATGAGCAGTTCTTC.

This clone was seen a single time. V usage is TRBV30 and J usage is TRBJ1-1; D unresolved. Germline assignment: CDR1 GTSNPN and CDR2 SVGIG (reference sequence). V was pared by 3 bases and J by 3 bases, with 11 bases between. The length of the CDR3 is 13 residues. The CDR3 DNA reads as TGTGCCTGGAGGGCCCAGCGCCACACTGAAGCTTTCTTT. Protein: CAWRAQRHTEAFF.

The gene calls are TRBV27 and TRBJ1-1; 10 bases fit TRBD1. Trimming took 3 bases from V and 4 from J; bases not matched to a gene: 2. Germline V CDR1 and CDR2: MNHEY, SMNVEV (reference sequence). This CDR3 comprises 14 residues. The CDR3 protein is CASSFRDRGTEAFF. In nucleotides, the CDR3 is TGTGCCAGCAGTTTCCGGGACAGGGGCACTGAAGCTTTCTTT.

V gene TRBV7-8 combines with J gene TRBJ1-5; possibly TRBD1 for D (6 bases). Germline V gives CDR1 SGHVS, CDR2 FQNEAQ. The CDR3 is 17 amino acids. The germline V and J ends were trimmed by 2 bases and 0 bases, with 14 bases remaining between them. The CDR3: CASSLRPYRVSNQPQHF. CDR3 in DNA: TGTGCCAGCAGCTTAAGACCGTACAGGGTTAGCAATCAGCCCCAGCATTTT.

The gene calls are TRBV9 and TRBJ2-2; no clear D. The CDR3 runs 15 residues. The ends were cut back, 1 base at V and 3 bases at J, with 10 bases in the middle. Germline assignment: CDR1 SGDLS and CDR2 YYNGEE. Here the CDR3 reads CASSVRAHDTGELFF. CDR3 nucleotide sequence: TGTGCCAGCAGCGTAAGAGCTCACGACACCGGGGAGCTGTTTTTT.

The chain joins TRBV30 to TRBJ2-3; D is possibly TRBD1 (5 bases). V lost 3 bases and J 2 bases, leaving 12 bases between the germline ends. Germline-derived CDR1 and CDR2 are GTSNPN and SVGIG (reference sequence). The CDR3 runs 14 residues. CDR3 DNA sequence: TGTGCCTGGAGAAGATCAGGGAACACAGATACGCAGTATTTT. As protein: CAWRRSGNTDTQYF.

The genes are TRBV28 and TRBJ2-5; 9 nucleotides match TRBD2. With V trimmed by 5 bases and J by 5 bases, 9 bases remained unmatched. Germline V CDR1 and CDR2: MDHEN, SYDVKM. The CDR3 runs 15 residues. In DNA, the CDR3 is TGTGCCAGCAGTAGCCTAGCGGGAAGGCTTGAGACCCAGTACTTC. Its translation: CASSSLAGRLETQYF.

The chain uses TRBV6-1 and TRBJ2-7; tentatively, D is TRBD2 (6 bases). CDR1 and CDR2 from the germline V gene are MNHNS and SASEGT. Trimming took 2 bases from V and 3 from J, leaving 11 bases between them. This CDR3 contains 14 residues. The CDR3 sequence is CASSEIRGIYEQYF. CDR3 DNA sequence: TGTGCCAGCAGTGAAATCCGGGGGATCTACGAGCAGTACTTC.

The gene calls are TRBV2 and TRBJ1-1; D is possibly TRBD1 (6 bases). Germline CDR1 SNHLY, CDR2 FYNNEI. V was pared by 7 bases and J by 4 bases, with 13 bases between. The CDR3 has 13 residues. DNA of the CDR3: TGTGCCAGCAAGGGGGGGGCAGTCACTGAAGCTTTCTTT. Encoded protein: CASKGGAVTEAFF.

The chain combines TRBV5-1 with TRBJ1-2, with D possibly TRBD1 on 5 matching bases. The V gene's germline CDR1 is SGHRS and CDR2 YFSETQ. The V end was cut by 2 bases, the J end by 1 base, with 15 bases between. CDR3 length: 16 residues. The CDR3 coding sequence is TGCGCCAGCAGCTTTTACGCCAGGGTTGGTAACTATGGCTACACCTTC. Amino acids: CASSFYARVGNYGYTF. The whole variable domain, remainder taken from reference TRBV5-1 and TRBJ1-2, is KAGVTQTPRYLIKTRGQQVTLSCSPISGHRSVSWYQQTPGQGLQFLFEYFSETQRNKGNFPGRFSGRQFSNSRSEMNVSTLELGDSALYLCASSFYARVGNYGYTFGSGTRLTVV.

The chain links TRBV3-1 (or the pseudogene TRBV3-2) to TRBJ1-1; D gene uncertain. Germline V gives CDR1 LGHDT, CDR2 YNNKEL (reference sequence). This CDR3 contains 12 residues. V lost 1 base and J 7 bases, leaving 7 bases between the germline ends. The DNA of the CDR3 is TGTGCCAGCAGCCAAGGTCAGATTGAAGCTTTCTTT. This gives the protein CASSQGQIEAFF.

This clone has just one count. The V and J genes are TRBV19 and TRBJ2-1; 13 nucleotides line up with TRBD2. This CDR3 is 19 amino acids long. J lost 8 bases, V lost 3 bases, and 16 bases had no gene match. Germline CDR1 reads LNHDA; CDR2 reads SQIVND (reference sequence). The CDR3, as DNA: TGTGCCAGTAGTATGGGACTAGCGGGACTCCCCGGGTGGGTCGATGAGCAGTTCTTC. Its translation is CASSMGLAGLPGWVDEQFF.

The chain couples TRBV7-9 to TRBJ2-6; D not resolved. This CDR3 has 17 residues. V was cut by 2 bases and J by 0 bases, with 11 bases left in between. Germline V CDR1 and CDR2: SEHNR, FQNEAQ (reference sequence). DNA of the CDR3: TGTGCCAGCAGCTTAAGCGCAGCCGGCTCTGGGGCCAACGTCCTGACTTTC. It encodes CASSLSAAGSGANVLTF.

The chain has TRBV2 and TRBJ1-1; 9 nucleotides align to TRBD1. There are 15 residues in the CDR3. CDR1 SNHLY and CDR2 FYNNEI come from the germline V gene. V trimming: 6 bases; J trimming: 1 base; junction bases outside the gene matches: 6. CDR3 in amino acids: CASSEQGARNTEAFF. The CDR3, as DNA: TGTGCCAGCAGCGAACAGGGGGCGAGGAACACTGAAGCTTTCTTT.

DNA for the CDR3: TGTGCCAGCACCGGACAGGGGAATTGGTACGAGCAGTACTTC. Its translation: CASTGQGNWYEQYF. The rearrangement links TRBV2 to TRBJ2-7; TRBD1 matches 9 bases. Germline V lookup: CDR1 SNHLY, CDR2 FYNNEI. CDR3 length equals 14 residues. V shed 7 bases and J 4 bases; nucleotides not matched to a gene: 8.

The chain carries TRBV28 and TRBJ2-6; D is possibly TRBD2 (6 bases). Trimming left V 2 bases short and J 2 bases short, with 10 bases between. Germline CDR1 reads MDHEN; CDR2 reads SYDVKM. The CDR3 spans 16 residues. The CDR3 sequence: CASSLAGGAGANVLTF. CDR3 nucleotide sequence: TGTGCCAGCAGTTTAGCCGGGGGTGCTGGGGCCAACGTCCTGACTTTC.

This clone was detected once. The genes are TRBV10-1 and TRBJ1-1; D not certain. This CDR3 is built from 13 residues. V lost 4 bases, J lost 8 bases, and 14 bases lay in between. Germline V gives CDR1 WNHNN, CDR2 SYGVQD (reference sequence). For the CDR3, the DNA is TGCGCCAGCAGTGTAGAGGGAACAACCGAAGCTTTCTTT. Encoded protein: CASSVEGTTEAFF.

The chain has TRBV5-1 and TRBJ2-3, with D possibly matching TRBD2 (6 bases). Per the germline V gene, CDR1 is SGHRS and CDR2 is YFSETQ. The CDR3 loop spans 12 amino acids. Trimming took 7 bases from V and 4 from J, leaving 10 bases between them. In nucleotides, the CDR3 is TGCGCCAGCGGGAGGAGTTCAGATACGCAGTATTTT. It codes for CASGRSSDTQYF.

The rearrangement uses TRBV19 and TRBJ2-1, with D perhaps matching TRBD1 (6 bases). V was cut by 5 bases and J by 2 bases, with 13 bases left in between. The germline CDR1 and CDR2 sequences are LNHDA and SQIVND (reference sequence). The CDR3 consists of 15 residues. The CDR3 sequence is CASSGNRAPYNEQFF. CDR3 coding DNA: TGTGCCAGTAGTGGGAACAGGGCCCCCTACAATGAGCAGTTCTTC.

This clone was seen once. The gene calls are TRBV19 and TRBJ2-7, with D possibly matching TRBD1 (5 bases). Trimming pared 6 bases from V and 4 bases from J, leaving 7 bases between. This CDR3 is 11 amino acids long. CDR1 is LNHDA and CDR2 is SQIVND in the germline V gene (reference sequence). CDR3 nucleotides: TGTGCCAGTAGGCAGGGATACGAGCAGTACTTC. Protein sequence: CASRQGYEQYF.

This clone was picked up one time. The chain recombines TRBV27 with TRBJ2-7, with D perhaps matching TRBD2 (6 bases). Trimming took 3 bases from V and 3 from J, leaving 9 bases between them. The CDR3 runs to 13 residues. Looked up from germline, CDR1 is MNHEY and CDR2 is SMNVEV (reference sequence). The CDR3 bases are TGTGCCAGCAGTTTGGGGGGACTCTACGAGCAGTACTTC. It yields the protein CASSLGGLYEQYF.

The J gene is TRBJ1-1, the V gene TRBV28; 9 bases map to TRBD1. With V trimmed by 3 bases and J by 6 bases, 11 bases remained unmatched. This CDR3 has 16 amino acids. CDR1 MDHEN and CDR2 SYDVKM come from the germline V gene. The CDR3 nucleotides are TGTGCCAGCAGTTTCTCCAGGACAGGGGCCGGGGCTGAAGCTTTCTTT. Translated: CASSFSRTGAGAEAFF.

The rearrangement joins TRBV18 to TRBJ2-3, with D hard to call. CDR1 and CDR2 from the germline V gene are KGHSH and LQKENI. Trimming took 3 bases from V and 3 from J, leaving 10 bases between them. The CDR3 sequence is 14 residues long. CDR3 in amino acids: CASSPAPGTDTQYF. CDR3 in DNA: TGTGCCAGCTCACCGGCTCCCGGGACAGATACGCAGTATTTT.